The rows below give T cell receptor beta chains drawn from one sample of a study of OX40 agonist ivuxolimab in advanced cancers. Assay used: immunoSEQ multiplex PCR; TCRdb lists only in-frame clones, some missing. The table records 85,000 to 100,000 clones, roughly 94% of them present only once. This material consisted of CD4+ or CD8+ T cells sorted from blood, taken in a trial of the OX40 agonist ivuxolimab. The receptors were sampled from an adult with an advanced solid tumor such as melanoma, head and neck, liver or kidney cancer. CDR3s include the opening cysteine and the closing phenylalanine or tryptophan. A D gene is named only where the DNA matches it firmly. Where a row states a size, it is once, few, many or the class of an expanded clone; other rows omit it.

j_call d_call v_call clone_size cdr3_nt cdr3_aa
TRBJ1-6 TRBD1 TRBV5-1 . TGCGCCAGCAGCTTGGTAAGGTTGGACAGGAGTAATTCACCCCTCCACTTT CASSLVRLDRSNSPLHF
TRBJ2-1 TRBD2 TRBV11-2 . TGTGCCAGCAGCCCCGCTAGCGGGTTTTACAATGAGCAGTTCTTC CASSPASGFYNEQFF
TRBJ2-3 . TRBV29-1 . TGCAGCGTTCTTGCGGGGTTGGATACGCAGTATTTT CSVLAGLDTQYF
TRBJ2-7 TRBD1 TRBV12-5 . TGTGCTAGTGGTTTGGTGCTTAATCGGGACAGGGGGCAAGGCGAGCAGTACTTC CASGLVLNRDRGQGEQYF
TRBJ1-2 TRBD1 TRBV18 . TGTGCCAGCTCACCGGGACAGGGTGGTTTCCGCCCCTACACCTTC CASSPGQGGFRPYTF
TRBJ1-2 . TRBV7-2 . TGTGCCAGCAGCTTAGAGGGCGGAGTGTATAGCTATGGCTACACCTTC CASSLEGGVYSYGYTF
TRBJ2-7 . TRBV27 . TGTGCCAGCACCCCGGGACCGAAGGGTGGGGAGATTTTGGAGCAGTACTTC CASTPGPKGGEILEQYF
TRBJ1-5 . TRBV4-1 . TGCGCCAGCAGCCCATGGACGTCATGGGCCGGCAATCAGCCCCAGCATTTT CASSPWTSWAGNQPQHF
TRBJ2-5 TRBD2 TRBV7-9 . TGTGCCAGCACCACCCCGGGACTAGCGGGGAGAGAGACCCAGTACTTC CASTTPGLAGRETQYF
TRBJ1-3 . TRBV28 . TGTGCCAGCAGTTTAGGAGGGTTGGGGAACACCATATATTTT CASSLGGLGNTIYF
TRBJ1-4 . TRBV25-1 . TGTGCCAGCAGTGACCTCACAGCGCTTAATGAAAAACTGTTTTTT CASSDLTALNEKLFF
TRBJ2-7 . TRBV14 . TGTGCCAGCAGCCAAGAGGACAGACCCTCCTACGAGCAGTACTTC CASSQEDRPSYEQYF
TRBJ2-3 . TRBV20-1 . TGCAGTGCTAGAGATAGCAATACGCAGTATTTT CSARDSNTQYF
TRBJ2-7 . TRBV6-1 . TGTGCCAGCAGTGATCAAGCGATCTCCTACGAGCAGTACTTC CASSDQAISYEQYF
TRBJ1-1 . TRBV11-3 . TGTGCCAGCAGCTTTTGGAGGGGCCAGAACACTGAAGCTTTCTTT CASSFWRGQNTEAFF
TRBJ2-7 . TRBV5-6 . TGTGCCAGCAGCTTGCCGGGGGCCGACTCCTACGAGCAGTACTTC CASSLPGADSYEQYF
TRBJ2-3 TRBD1 TRBV7-6 . TGTGCCAGCAGCCTTGGACAGGGGCCACGAGATACGCAGTATTTT CASSLGQGPRDTQYF
TRBJ1-1 . TRBV5-1 once TGCGCCAGCAGCTTGGAACAGGGGAACACTGAAGCTTTCTTT CASSLEQGNTEAFF
TRBJ1-1 . TRBV18 few TGTGCCAGCTCCAACGGAGAGGACACTGAAGCTTTCTTT CASSNGEDTEAFF
TRBJ1-4 . TRBV5-8 . TGTGCCAGCAGCCTAGATGTAAATGAAAAACTGTTTTTT CASSLDVNEKLFF
TRBJ2-2 . TRBV9 . TGTGCCAGCAGCGCCCGAAACAGGGTTCGCACCGGGGAGCTGTTTTTT CASSARNRVRTGELFF
TRBJ2-7 . TRBV15 . TGTGCCACCAGCGAGAGGATGACACTTACCTACGAGCAGTACTTC CATSERMTLTYEQYF
TRBJ2-2 . TRBV7-3 . TGTGCCAGCAGCTACCGAGGGGTAGGGACCGGGGAGCTGTTTTTT CASSYRGVGTGELFF
TRBJ1-1 . TRBV5-4 . TGTGCCAGCAGCTTGGGGGCAGGAACAATGAACACTGAAGCTTTCTTT CASSLGAGTMNTEAFF
TRBJ2-7 . TRBV7-2 once TGTGCCAGCAGCCTTCCTGGGGGCGGCGGCTACGAGCAGTACTTC CASSLPGGGGYEQYF
TRBJ2-3 TRBD2 TRBV27 . TGTGCCAGCAGTTTACCTAGACTAGCGGGGGGTACAGATACGCAGTATTTT CASSLPRLAGGTDTQYF
TRBJ2-7 TRBD1 TRBV5-1 . TGCGCCAGCAGCACCGACAGGGTGAGCGAGCAGTACTTC CASSTDRVSEQYF
TRBJ1-5 . TRBV6-1 . TGTGCCAGCAGTGCCCAGCAGGATCAGCCCCAGCATTTT CASSAQQDQPQHF
TRBJ2-7 TRBD2 TRBV29-1 . TGCAGCGTGGTTTCTAGCGGAACCTACGAGCAGTACTTC CSVVSSGTYEQYF
TRBJ1-6 . TRBV6-1 . TGTGCCAGCAGGCCCGGCGGTGGCTATAATTCACCCCTCCACTTT CASRPGGGYNSPLHF
TRBJ1-2 TRBD1 TRBV7-9 . TGTGCCAGCAGTCGGACAGGTACCTACACCTTC CASSRTGTYTF
TRBJ2-5 TRBD1 TRBV10-3 . TGTGCCATCAGTGAGAGACAGGGGGAAGAGACCCAGTACTTC CAISERQGEETQYF
TRBJ1-2 TRBD1 TRBV5-6 . TGTGCCAGCAGCCGGACAGGGGACAACTATGGCTACACCTTC CASSRTGDNYGYTF
TRBJ2-3 . TRBV7-9 . TGTGCCAGCAGCTTAGTGAAAGATACGCAGTATTTT CASSLVKDTQYF
TRBJ2-1 TRBD2 TRBV5-4 . TGTGCCAGCAGCTTCGAGGGGACTAGCTTTAACAATGAGCAGTTCTTC CASSFEGTSFNNEQFF
TRBJ2-7 . TRBV19 . TGTGCCAGTAGTATTCGGGGATCCTGGGGCGTCGAGCAGTACTTC CASSIRGSWGVEQYF
TRBJ1-2 . TRBV27 . TGTGCCAGCAGTTTACGCGGCAGAAGCTATGGCTACACCTTC CASSLRGRSYGYTF
TRBJ1-5 . TRBV6-5 few TGTGCCAGCAGTTACTCGATTGGTCAGCCCCAGCATTTT CASSYSIGQPQHF
TRBJ2-2 TRBD2 TRBV7-9 . TGTGCCAGCAGCCGGCTAGCGGAGAACACCGGGGAGCTGTTTTTT CASSRLAENTGELFF
TRBJ1-1 . TRBV19 . TGTGCCAGCACTTGGGATCGTCAGAGGGGGAACACTGAAGCTTTCTTT CASTWDRQRGNTEAFF
TRBJ1-2 . TRBV5-4 . TGTGCCAGCAGCTTGCACTATGGCTACACCTTC CASSLHYGYTF
TRBJ2-7 . TRBV27 . TGTGCCAGCAGTTTCTTCACCGGGGCGGTGAGAGCCTACGAGCAGTACTTC CASSFFTGAVRAYEQYF
TRBJ1-4 . TRBV6-6 . TGTGCCAGCAGCTCCACGGGGGGCGCGTTTGAAAAACTGTTTTTT CASSSTGGAFEKLFF
TRBJ1-2 . TRBV5-1 . TGCGCCAGCAGCTCCCAAGGGTCGGACACCATACGTGGCTATGGCTACACCTTC CASSSQGSDTIRGYGYTF
TRBJ2-4 TRBD2 TRBV28 . TGTGCCAGCAGTTTAGGGGTCGGGGGACAGATACTAGCGGGACCCAAAAACATTCAGTACTTC CASSLGVGGQILAGPKNIQYF
TRBJ1-2 . TRBV4-1 . TGCGCCAGCAGCCAAGCTACTAGGGTGGGCTATGGCTACACCTTC CASSQATRVGYGYTF
TRBJ1-5 . TRBV30 few TGTGCCTGGAGTACCCCGGGACTACAGCCCCAGCATTTT CAWSTPGLQPQHF
TRBJ2-7 . TRBV5-1 . TGCGCCAGCAGCTTGGATGGCATTGGAGGGGAGCAGTACTTC CASSLDGIGGEQYF
TRBJ1-2 . TRBV7-9 . TGTGCCAGCAGCTTAGGACAGGCGGCTTCCTATGGCTACACCTTC CASSLGQAASYGYTF
TRBJ1-2 . TRBV2 . TGTGCCAGCAGTGGCGGACCCCTTAACTATGGCTACACCTTC CASSGGPLNYGYTF
TRBJ2-7 . TRBV7-7 . TGTGCTAGCAGCTTAGCCCAGTCTTACGAGCAGTACTTC CASSLAQSYEQYF
TRBJ1-5 . TRBV18 . TGTGCCAGCTCACCCTCAGGGCCGAATCAGCCCCAGCATTTT CASSPSGPNQPQHF
TRBJ2-5 . TRBV18 . TGTGCCAGCTCACCACCCCCGGGAGAGACCCAGTACTTC CASSPPPGETQYF
TRBJ2-5 . TRBV5-1 once TGCGCCAGCAGCACTCAGGGGAGGGAGACCCAGTACTTC CASSTQGRETQYF
TRBJ2-1 TRBD2 TRBV6-5 . TGTGCCAGCAGTTACCAGGCGGGGGGCCATGAGCAGTTCTTC CASSYQAGGHEQFF
TRBJ1-2 . TRBV28 once TGTGCCAGCATCCGGGGCACTAACTATGGCTACACCTTC CASIRGTNYGYTF
TRBJ1-5 . TRBV2 . TGTGCCAGCAGCGTTAACAGGGAATATTCCCAGCATTTT CASSVNREYSQHF
TRBJ2-5 . TRBV7-2 . TGTGCCAGCAGCTTAGGGACCTCGAAAGCGGGCTACTTCCAAGAGACCCAGTACTTC CASSLGTSKAGYFQETQYF